This TCR beta chain was identified in a study of T-cell memory formation after mild COVID-19. In the case of this clonotype: Its target is not known.

General study points: Still unconfirmed is whether the second-wave clones peaking on day 37 recognized SARS-CoV-2. Clones shrinking from day 15 to 85 showed even CD4/CD8 mixes; later expanders tilted CD4+. Contracting CD8+ clones were enriched in EMRA, CD4+ mainly in CM and EM. Memory cells collected pre-infection included some clones that later responded, suggesting cross-reactive memory joined.

TCRdb used MiXCR to reprocess the 5' RACE reads, holding one entry per CDR3 protein. The sample has roughly 410,000 distinct CDR3 sequences, 20% to 30% seen once. Trimming took off 2 bases at V and 4 bases at J, with 3 bases between the two ends. Germline V gene lookup returns CDR1 MNHNY and CDR2 SVGAGI (reference sequence). The CDR3 extends over 12 amino acids. Source material: PBMCs or a T cell subset sorted from them (not recorded which). This rearrangement joins TRBV6-6 to TRBJ2-1; D gene ambiguous. The sequence was obtained from an adult woman who had mild COVID-19 (a few samples of this study predate the infection). Cell type and time point are not known. CDR3 amino acids: CASSYHYNEQFF. CDR3 bases: TGTGCCAGCAGTTACCATTACAATGAGCAGTTCTTC.